This T cell receptor (beta chain) was recovered during a study of T cell changes during pregnancy in multiple sclerosis. Generated by immunoSEQ multiplex PCR, the TCRdb table keeps only in-frame clones and is missing some. This table has around 40,000 clones, roughly nine tenths appearing once. V shed 1 base and J shed 4 bases, with 13 bases lying between them. Germline V gene data show CDR1 as SGHAT and CDR2 as FQNNGV. The CDR3 runs to 16 residues. The chain is built from TRBV11-2 and TRBJ1-4; D may be TRBD1 (6 bases). The clonotype was recovered from a female donor in good health, enrolled as a control in a pregnancy study. Source: CD4+ T cells from peripheral blood mononuclear cells, taken in the third trimester of pregnancy. Here the CDR3 DNA reads TGTGCCAGCAGCTTAGGAGAGGACAGCTTTAATGAAAAACTGTTTTTT. As protein: CASSLGEDSFNEKLFF.